This is a list of T cell receptor beta chains from one sample in a study of blood T cells in healthy people across ages. TCRdb redid the calling of the 5' RACE reads with MiXCR, one entry per CDR3 protein. Among over a million distinct CDR3 sequences listed, 40% to 50% were seen once. The specimen was blood. The receptors derive from a young woman in good health. The CDR3 runs from the conserved cysteine through the conserved F or W. The D gene is left open where the match is weak. A row's size may be missing; if present it is once, few, many or a size class.

NA | few | TRBJ2-3 | TRBV3-1 | TGTGCCAGCAGCCAATCGGTGGCTGGAGGGCCCTCAGATACGCAGTATTTT | CASSQSVAGGPSDTQYF
TRBD1 | NA | TRBJ2-1 | TRBV29-1 | TGCAGCGTTGCCCCCCCCCAACGGACAGGGGGCAATGAGCAGTTCTTC | CSVAPPQRTGGNEQFF
NA | NA | TRBJ2-7 | TRBV5-1 | TGCGCCAGCAGCTTCACCGGGACCGACTACGAGCAGTACTTC | CASSFTGTDYEQYF
NA | few | TRBJ1-1 | TRBV20-1 | TGCAGTGCTAGAGATTTCGGCATGAACACTGAAGCTTTCTTT | CSARDFGMNTEAFF
NA | few | TRBJ2-3 | TRBV2 | TGTGCCAGCGGGGTGGAAGGCACAGATACGCAGTATTTT | CASGVEGTDTQYF
NA | NA | TRBJ1-2 | TRBV27 | TGTGCCAGCAGTGGGGGGCATGGCTACACCTTC | CASSGGHGYTF
NA | NA | TRBJ2-3 | TRBV10-3 | TGTGCCATCGAGGCTAGCGCTACAGATACGCAGTATTTT | CAIEASATDTQYF
NA | NA | TRBJ2-7 | TRBV29-1 | TGCAGCGTTGGACGGGACACCTACGAGCAGTACTTC | CSVGRDTYEQYF
TRBD2 | NA | TRBJ2-5 | TRBV9 | TGTGCCAGCAGGCCGGCCTTGGGGACTATGGAGACCCAGTACTTC | CASRPALGTMETQYF
NA | NA | TRBJ2-1 | TRBV6-2/TRBV6-3 | TGTGCCAGCAGTGTGACGCTAGGGTCCCACAATGAGCAGTTCTTC | CASSVTLGSHNEQFF
NA | NA | TRBJ2-7 | TRBV6-1 | TGTGCCAGCACGTTGAGGCAGGGCTACAAGCAGTACTTC | CASTLRQGYKQYF
TRBD1 | many | TRBJ2-1 | TRBV10-2 | TGCGCCACCCGACAGGGGGCCTACAATGAGCAGTTCTTC | CATRQGAYNEQFF
TRBD2 | many | TRBJ2-1 | TRBV4-2 | TGTGCCAGCAGCCAAGATGGCCTAGCGGGGTGGGATGAGCAGTTCTTC | CASSQDGLAGWDEQFF
TRBD2 | few | TRBJ2-1 | TRBV12-5 | TGTGCTAGTGGTTCGCCGGGACTAGGCGTCAATGAGCAGTTCTTC | CASGSPGLGVNEQFF
NA | few | TRBJ2-7 | TRBV7-6 | TGTGCCAGCAGCCCCTTTCCCCCTGGGGGTACCTACGAGCAGTACTTC | CASSPFPPGGTYEQYF
NA | once | TRBJ2-5 | TRBV4-2 | TGTGCCAGCAGCCCCTCTGGGATATTCGCTGAGCAGTACTTC | CASSPSGIFAEQYF
TRBD1 | few | TRBJ2-4 | TRBV6-1 | TGTGCCAGCAGTGGTCCGGGACAGGGGGCAGGAAACATTCAGTACTTC | CASSGPGQGAGNIQYF